The source of this T cell receptor (beta chain) is a study of cytomegalovirus exposure and HLA in healthy donors. Turning to the study itself: Genotyping of about 400 donors showed that 65% to 90% belonged to the Caucasian-associated ancestry cluster. Notes on the study in general: TCR association rates varied by HLA locus in a later analysis, with DRB1 highest and HLA-C lowest. Follow-up analysis seemed to connect common viral pathogens with several of the most significant clusters identified. It was reported that the classifier diagnosed cytomegalovirus status with high specificity and sensitivity in both the original and validation cohorts.

There are a few counts of this clone. What it binds is unknown. A multiplex PCR was run with 60 Vbeta primers and 13 Jbeta primers. Sequenced by immunoSEQ multiplex PCR; TCRdb stores in-frame clones only, minus some. The sample includes some 170,000 clones, about four fifths of them seen just once. The V gene lost 1 base and the J gene lost 2 bases, with 9 bases spanning the gap. Germline V lookup: CDR1 SGHRS, CDR2 YFSETQ. CDR3 length: 15 residues. The sequence came from a woman under 40 in good health and CMV-seropositive. The specimen was PBMCs. This chain links TRBV5-1 with TRBJ2-2; D might be TRBD2 (5 bases). CDR3 residues: CASSLYLANTGELFF. CDR3 DNA sequence: TGCGCCAGCAGCTTGTATCTAGCTAACACCGGGGAGCTGTTTTTT.